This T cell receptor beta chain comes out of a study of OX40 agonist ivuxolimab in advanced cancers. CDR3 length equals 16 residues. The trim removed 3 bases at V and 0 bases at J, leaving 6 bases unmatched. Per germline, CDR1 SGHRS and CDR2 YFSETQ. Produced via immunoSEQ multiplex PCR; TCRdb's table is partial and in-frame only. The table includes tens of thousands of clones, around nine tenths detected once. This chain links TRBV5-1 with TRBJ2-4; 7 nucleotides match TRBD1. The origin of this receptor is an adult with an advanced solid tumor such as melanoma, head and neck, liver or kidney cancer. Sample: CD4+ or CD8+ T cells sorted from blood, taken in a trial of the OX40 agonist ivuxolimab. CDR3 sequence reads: CASSSQGILAKNIQYF. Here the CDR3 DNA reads TGCGCCAGCAGCTCACAGGGGATACTAGCCAAAAACATTCAGTACTTC.